Each of the 28 T cell receptor beta chains below was sequenced from the same sample in a study of T cells in localized non-small cell lung cancer. Libraries were prepared by immunoSEQ multiplex PCR; TCRdb keeps only in-frame clonotypes and omits some of them. The repertoire has approximately 3,100 clones, around a third of them found once; the top ten carry around 9.7%. This specimen was normal lung tissue next to the tumor, taken before any cancer treatment. The source is a male donor at least 60 years old with stage I squamous cell lung carcinoma.

The chain has TRBV19 and TRBJ2-2; the D call may be TRBD1 or TRBD2 (5 bases each). V lost 5 bases, J lost 0 bases, and 16 bases lay in between. Germline CDR1 reads LNHDA; CDR2 reads SQIVND (reference sequence). The CDR3 spans 17 residues. The CDR3 is CASSYGAPTPNTGELFF. CDR3 sequence (DNA): TGTGCCAGTAGTTACGGGGCACCGACTCCGAACACCGGGGAGCTGTTTTTT.

J is TRBJ2-7 and V is TRBV4-1; tentatively, D is TRBD2 (5 bases). Trimming stripped 1 base from V and 4 bases from J, with 14 bases between. There are 15 residues in the CDR3. Germline V CDR1 and CDR2: MGHRA, YSYEKL. CDR3 sequence reads: CASSQGLGSPYEQYF. In nucleotides, the CDR3 is TGCGCCAGCAGCCAAGGCCTTGGGAGTCCGTACGAGCAGTACTTC.

This clone appeared a few times. This chain joins TRBV30 and TRBJ2-1, with 9 nucleotides matching TRBD2. CDR3 size: 14 residues. Germline trimming cut 3 bases from V and 8 bases from J; bases unmatched to any gene: 8. Germline CDR1 GTSNPN, CDR2 SVGIG (reference sequence). The CDR3 DNA reads TGTGCCTGGAGACTGCTAGCGGGGATCCATGAGCAGTTCTTC. This gives the protein CAWRLLAGIHEQFF.

This chain uses TRBV6-8 with TRBJ2-7; 9 positions agree with TRBD1. This CDR3 spans 13 amino acids. Trimming at V came to 10 bases and at J to 3 bases, leaving 7 bases not matched to a gene. Germline V lookup: CDR1 MNHGY, CDR2 SAAAGT. The CDR3 DNA is TGTGCCATCTCAGGGACAGGGTACTACGAGCAGTACTTC. Translation: CAISGTGYYEQYF.

J is TRBJ1-1 and V is TRBV18, with 8 bases matching TRBD1. Losses at the gene ends were 5 bases for V and 5 bases for J; bases not matched to a gene: 10. Germline V gives CDR1 KGHSH, CDR2 LQKENI. The CDR3 consists of 15 residues. CDR3 sequence reads: CASSTRGGDRTEAFF. The CDR3 DNA is TGTGCCAGCTCAACCCGGGGGGGGGACAGGACTGAAGCTTTCTTT.

By sample share, this clone is medium-sized. The V call is TRBV11-3, the J call TRBJ1-6; TRBD1 agrees at 7 bases. Germline CDR1 reads SGHNT; CDR2 reads YENEEA. This CDR3 is 15 amino acids long. The V gene end was trimmed by 5 bases and the J gene end by 9 bases; junction bases not matched to a gene: 10. This CDR3 reads CASSQHLTGSSPLHF. The DNA of the CDR3 is TGTGCCAGCAGCCAACACCTGACAGGGTCTTCACCCCTCCACTTT.

This clone was seen a handful of times. The chain recombines TRBV4-1 with TRBJ1-1; D gene ambiguous. V shed 0 bases and J shed 5 bases, with 10 bases lying between them. Germline CDR1 and CDR2: MGHRA and YSYEKL. The CDR3 contains 14 residues. CDR3 in DNA: TGCGCCAGCAGCCAAGACGAGGGTCCAACTGAAGCTTTCTTT. Its protein is CASSQDEGPTEAFF.

In its sample, this clone ranks as large. The chain couples TRBV14 to TRBJ2-7, with 8 bases that match TRBD1. CDR1 and CDR2 (germline): SGHDN, FVKESK. The CDR3 covers 16 residues. The trim removed 1 base at V and 2 bases at J, leaving 7 bases unmatched. CDR3 in amino acids: CASSQVFGQGTYEQYF. Here the CDR3 DNA reads TGTGCCAGCAGCCAAGTATTCGGACAGGGAACCTACGAGCAGTACTTC.

This chain joins TRBV10-3 and TRBJ1-2; D is unresolved. The germline CDR1 and CDR2 sequences are ENHRY and SYGVKD. Trimming pared 10 bases from V and 4 bases from J, leaving 22 bases between. The CDR3 runs to 15 residues. The CDR3 bases are TGTGCCACCCTCCCCGCCGGGAGACGGGGCTATGGCTACACCTTC. It translates to CATLPAGRRGYGYTF.

This clone was seen once. The chain recombines TRBV30 with TRBJ2-3, with D hard to call. The CDR3 extends over 13 amino acids. In germline, CDR1 is GTSNPN, CDR2 SVGIG (reference sequence). V lost 1 base, J lost 1 base, and 6 bases lay in between. DNA of the CDR3: TGTGCCTGGAGTGCCCATCGCACAGATACGCAGTATTTT. It codes for CAWSAHRTDTQYF.

The chain has TRBV19 and TRBJ2-3; 15 nucleotides line up with TRBD2. The CDR3 is 18 residues long. V lost 7 bases to trimming and J lost 0 bases; unmatched junction nucleotides: 8. The germline V gene encodes CDR1 LNHDA and CDR2 SQIVND (reference sequence). CDR3 sequence: CASTGLAGGRTSTDTQYF. CDR3 DNA: TGTGCCAGTACGGGACTAGCGGGGGGTCGCACTAGCACAGATACGCAGTATTTT.

This clone has more than one count but fewer than ten. The rearrangement uses TRBV6-8 and TRBJ2-4, with 8 bases fitting TRBD1. This CDR3 region has 15 residues. After removal of 5 bases from V and 3 bases from J, the junction contained 6 bases not matched to a gene. Germline CDR1 is MNHGY and CDR2 is SAAAGT. In DNA, the CDR3 is TGTGCCAGCAGTGCTGCAGGGGGCGTCAAAAACATTCAGTACTTC. The encoded protein is CASSAAGGVKNIQYF.

This chain links TRBV10-3 with TRBJ2-5; D uncertain. The CDR3 is 13 residues long. CDR1 ENHRY and CDR2 SYGVKD come from the germline V gene. The germline V and J ends were trimmed by 11 bases and 0 bases, with 13 bases remaining between them. CDR3: CASLGRNQETQYF. CDR3 coding DNA: TGTGCCTCCCTGGGCAGGAACCAAGAGACCCAGTACTTC.

This clone ranks as medium-sized. The chain joins TRBV6-8 to TRBJ2-1; D perhaps matches TRBD1 (6 bases). Germline V lookup: CDR1 MNHGY, CDR2 SAAAGT. Trimming cost V 4 bases and J 4 bases, with 17 bases left between them. The CDR3 contains 16 residues. CDR3 protein: CASSLLVGALYNEQFF. The CDR3 bases are TGTGCCAGCAGTTTGTTGGTGGGGGCCCTGTACAATGAGCAGTTCTTC.

The chain links TRBV5-1 to TRBJ1-4; the D gene is possibly TRBD1 (6 bases). The V end was cut by 4 bases, the J end by 7 bases, with 20 bases between. The CDR3 contains 16 residues. Germline V lookup: CDR1 SGHRS, CDR2 YFSETQ. For the CDR3, the DNA is TGCGCCAGCAGCCCCGAAAACGGACAGTTGTTTGAAAAACTGTTTTTT. This gives the protein CASSPENGQLFEKLFF.

This clone has just a few counts. The rearrangement uses TRBV2 and TRBJ1-4; 7 bases line up with TRBD1. This CDR3 has 14 residues. From germline, CDR1 is SNHLY and CDR2 FYNNEI. Losses at the gene ends were 11 bases for V and 5 bases for J; bases not matched to a gene: 11. The CDR3 sequence is CAARGRRGNEKLFF. CDR3 in DNA: TGTGCCGCCAGGGGGAGGAGAGGCAATGAAAAACTGTTTTTT.

There are a few counts of this clone. This sequence joins TRBV1 and TRBJ1-3. TRBV1 is listed as a pseudogene. The CDR3 has 16 residues. In DNA form, the CDR3 reads TGCGCCAGCAGCCAACTTTCCGGTCTCTGGGGAAACACCATATATTTT. As protein: CASSQLSGLWGNTIYF.

The rearrangement uses TRBV14 and TRBJ2-7; D is ambiguous. Per germline, CDR1 SGHDN and CDR2 FVKESK. Trimming took off 4 bases at V and 6 bases at J, with 10 bases between the two ends. The CDR3 spans 12 residues. CDR3 bases: TGTGCCAGCAGCCTCGTTTCTACCGAGCAGTACTTC. Translated, it gives CASSLVSTEQYF.

The chain employs TRBV29-1 and TRBJ1-2; 7 nucleotides match TRBD1. The germline CDR1 and CDR2 sequences are SQVTM and ANQGSEA. The V segment lost 2 bases and the J segment 10 bases; nucleotides outside the gene matches: 13. CDR3 size: 14 residues. CDR3 sequence reads: CSVELATGLSDYTF. The CDR3 DNA sequence: TGCAGCGTTGAATTGGCGACAGGGCTCTCAGACTACACCTTC.

The J gene is TRBJ1-2, the V gene TRBV11-3, with D possibly matching TRBD1 (5 bases). In germline, CDR1 is SGHNT, CDR2 YENEEA. The CDR3 contains 16 residues. V was cut by 3 bases and J by 6 bases, with 20 bases left in between. The CDR3 DNA reads TGTGCCAGCAGCTTGATGGGACGGACCTTTGTCGATGGCTACACCTTC. Its protein is CASSLMGRTFVDGYTF.

The chain employs TRBV6-8 and TRBJ2-2; D possibly corresponds to TRBD2 (5 bases). V gave up 10 bases and J gave up 5 bases, with 17 bases separating them. CDR3 length: 14 amino acids. CDR1 is MNHGY and CDR2 is SAAAGT in the germline V gene. Here the CDR3 DNA reads TGTGCCATCAACCCGGGATTGCGAACCGGGGAGCTGTTTTTT. Protein sequence: CAINPGLRTGELFF.

The chain combines TRBV6-8 with TRBJ2-5; 7 bases match TRBD2. V was clipped by 10 bases and J by 5 bases; unmatched bases: 7. Germline V gene lookup returns CDR1 MNHGY and CDR2 SAAAGT. CDR3 length: 12 amino acids. The CDR3 DNA sequence: TGTGCCATCAGCGGGACTACGGAGACCCAGTACTTC. Protein: CAISGTTETQYF.

CDR3 coding DNA: TGTGCCAGCAGTTATGTACAGGGGAATTCACCCCTCCACTTT. Protein product: CASSYVQGNSPLHF. The chain links TRBV6-8 to TRBJ1-6, with TRBD1 matching over 7 bases. There are 14 residues in the CDR3. From germline, CDR1 is MNHGY and CDR2 SAAAGT. Trimming at V came to 3 bases and at J to 7 bases, leaving 3 bases not matched to a gene.

This clone is labeled medium-sized. This chain links TRBV7-2 with TRBJ1-2; D remains ambiguous. The CDR3 has 13 amino acids. V lost 5 bases, J lost 6 bases, and 13 bases lay in between. Looked up from germline, CDR1 is SGHTA and CDR2 is FQGNSA. The DNA of the CDR3 is TGTGCCAGCAGCGCCTCCCCTGCAGATGGCTACACCTTC. Its protein product is CASSASPADGYTF.

This clone is medium-sized in the sample. The V call is TRBV11-3, the J call TRBJ1-3, with 8 bases identical to TRBD1. The CDR3 is 16 amino acids. Per germline, CDR1 SGHNT and CDR2 YENEEA. After removal of 2 bases from V and 3 bases from J, the junction contained 6 bases not matched to a gene. The CDR3 DNA reads as TGTGCCAGCAGCTTATCGAGGACAGGGAGTGGAAACACCATATATTTT. Encoded protein: CASSLSRTGSGNTIYF.

The V gene is TRBV6-8, the J gene TRBJ2-1; D remains unclear. CDR1 and CDR2 (germline): MNHGY, SAAAGT. This CDR3 is 12 amino acids long. V was clipped by 6 bases and J by 0 bases, with 3 bases between them. The CDR3 here is CASRSSYNEQFF. The DNA of the CDR3 is TGTGCCAGCAGAAGCTCCTACAATGAGCAGTTCTTC.

This clone showed up just a few times. The CDR3 nucleotides are TGCAGCGTAGGAGGACAGGGGGCCTACGAGCAGTACTTC. It translates to CSVGGQGAYEQYF. This chain connects TRBV29-1 to TRBJ2-7; 10 bases are shared with TRBD1. Germline-derived CDR1 and CDR2 are SQVTM and ANQGSEA. J was trimmed by 2 bases and V by 6 bases; bases with no gene match: 4. The CDR3 length is 13 residues.

This clone was seen a few times. The chain combines TRBV7-5 with TRBJ2-7. TRBV7-5 is recorded as a pseudogene. CDR3 length: 15 amino acids. Here the CDR3 reads CASSLRDGLVYEQYF. For the CDR3, the DNA is TGTGCCAGCAGCCTCCGGGACGGCCTCGTCTACGAGCAGTACTTC.